The 10 T cell receptor beta chains below all came from one sample that was sequenced in a study of beta chain features in type 1 diabetes (dated by TCRdb to between 2017 and 2018). The library relied on the immunoSEQ multiplex PCR assay. All of the isolated RNA was reverse transcribed with the High Capacity cDNA Reverse Transcription Kit, so expressed TCRB transcripts were sequenced. Held by TCRdb, this immuneACCESS table contains in-frame sequences only and omits some clones. Under half of the omission traces to an unresolved V gene where checked; the cause of the rest is unknown. For this sample there are nearly 700,000 clones; over 10% appear just once. The ten biggest clones cover less than 0.025% of the sample. These TCRs' antigens remain unknown. Paper-wide results and their limitations: In all four CD4+ subsets, TCRB CDR3 length was moderately but significantly shorter in type 1 diabetes patients.

The sequenced sample was naive CD4+ T cells from blood. This specimen's cell subset or site label, per the study, means: true naive CD4+ T cells. Receptor source: a young man with type 1 diabetes.

This clone was picked up a small number of times. The rearrangement uses TRBV10-2 and TRBJ2-5; D is possibly TRBD1 or TRBD2 (5 bases each). Trimming stripped 3 bases from V and 4 bases from J, with 12 bases between. Germline V CDR1 and CDR2: WSHSY, SAAADI. This CDR3 spans 14 amino acids. The CDR3 DNA sequence: TGCGCCAGCAGTGAAAGGGACCCCCGAGAGACCCAGTACTTC. The encoded protein is CASSERDPRETQYF.

The sample holds a few counts of this clone. CDR3: CASSLVSGLNTGELFF. DNA of the CDR3: TGCGCCAGCAGCTTGGTATCAGGTCTGAACACCGGGGAGCTGTTTTTT. The V gene is TRBV5-1, the J gene TRBJ2-2; D is unclear. Germline CDR1 SGHRS, CDR2 YFSETQ. Trimming stripped 0 bases from V and 1 base from J, with 10 bases between. This CDR3 comprises 16 residues. Using reference TRBV5-1 and TRBJ2-2 for the parts outside the CDR3, the full variable domain is KAGVTQTPRYLIKTRGQQVTLSCSPISGHRSVSWYQQTPGQGLQFLFEYFSETQRNKGNFPGRFSGRQFSNSRSEMNVSTLELGDSALYLCASSLVSGLNTGELFFGEGSRLTVL.

A word on this clone: Within the sample, other DNA sequences also encode this same CDR3. The gene calls are TRBV30 and TRBJ1-1; no definite D call. The V end lost 0 bases, the J end lost 4 bases, and 6 bases lay between the germline ends. The CDR3 spans 12 residues. Germline lookup yields CDR1 GTSNPN and CDR2 SVGIG (reference sequence). CDR3: CAWSVVGTEAFF. The CDR3 nucleotides read TGTGCCTGGAGTGTAGTTGGCACTGAAGCTTTCTTT.

The chain couples TRBV7-8 to TRBJ1-6; perhaps TRBD1 as D (6 bases). Trimming shortened V by 4 bases and J by 0 bases, and 10 bases separated the two germline ends. Germline V gene sequence: CDR1 SGHVS, CDR2 FQNEAQ. The CDR3 loop spans 16 amino acids. Here the CDR3 reads CASSSGQSSYNSPLHF. DNA of the CDR3: TGTGCCAGCAGCTCCGGACAGAGCTCCTATAATTCACCCCTCCACTTT.

This clone was seen a few times. This chain links TRBV19 with TRBJ1-4; D is uncertain. This CDR3 has 15 residues. Germline V CDR1 and CDR2: LNHDA, SQIVND (reference sequence). V lost 10 bases and J 5 bases, leaving 20 bases between the germline ends. The DNA of the CDR3 is TGTGCCACCTCGGGAGCGCGGACGTTAAATGAAAAACTGTTTTTT. Residues: CATSGARTLNEKLFF. Variable domain in full (rest from reference TRBV19 and TRBJ1-4): DGGITQSPKYLFRKEGQNVTLSCEQNLNHDAMYWYRQDPGQGLRLIYYSQIVNDFQKGDIAEGYSVSREKKESFPLTVTSAQKNPTAFYLCATSGARTLNEKLFFGSGTQLSVL.

This clone has just a few counts. The chain is built from TRBV27 and TRBJ2-1, with 8 bases matching TRBD1. With 3 bases clipped from V and 7 bases from J, the junction kept 8 bases outside the gene matches. The CDR3 loop spans 15 amino acids. Germline V gene sequence: CDR1 MNHEY, CDR2 SMNVEV (reference sequence). The chain's CDR3 is CASSFERTGSNEQFF. The CDR3 bases are TGTGCCAGCAGTTTCGAACGGACAGGGTCGAATGAGCAGTTCTTC.

The chain joins TRBV7-9 to TRBJ1-6; D gene unclear. Trimming removed 3 bases at V and 7 bases at J, with 10 bases between. The length of the CDR3 is 14 residues. Germline V gene sequence: CDR1 SEHNR, CDR2 FQNEAQ (reference sequence). CDR3 in amino acids: CASSLSLRNSPLHF. CDR3 sequence (DNA): TGTGCCAGCAGCTTGAGTTTGCGAAATTCACCCCTCCACTTT.

This clone showed up just a few times. The rearrangement uses TRBV10-3 and TRBJ2-1; 8 nucleotides match TRBD2. Trimming removed 4 bases from V and 6 bases from J; junction bases left unmatched: 5. Germline values: CDR1 ENHRY, CDR2 SYGVKD. The CDR3 covers 14 residues. CDR3 sequence: CAISGGLAGNEQFF. The CDR3 bases are TGTGCCATCAGTGGAGGTCTAGCGGGCAATGAGCAGTTCTTC.

This clone has only a few counts. The chain couples TRBV15 to TRBJ1-4, with TRBD1 identical over 7 bases. The CDR3 sequence is 17 residues long. J gave up 8 bases and V 1 base, and 13 bases lay outside the gene matches. Germline V CDR1 and CDR2: LNHNV, YYDKDF (reference sequence). The CDR3 DNA reads TGTGCCACCAGCAGAGGCCCCAGGGGGGCCCGAGAGGAAAAACTGTTTTTT. Amino acid sequence: CATSRGPRGAREEKLFF.

This clone was detected a few times. The V call is TRBV6-5, the J call TRBJ2-5; TRBD1 is a possible D gene (5 bases). CDR3 length equals 14 residues. CDR1 and CDR2 from the germline V gene are MNHEY and SVGAGI. V lost 5 bases to trimming and J lost 5 bases, with 15 bases between them. This chain's CDR3 is CASSRARERETQYF. CDR3 bases: TGTGCCAGCAGTCGGGCCAGGGAAAGGGAGACCCAGTACTTC.